The 28 T cell receptor beta chains below were found in one sample sequenced in a study of CD8+CD57+ T cells in acquired aplastic anemia. Those patients picked for sequencing had displayed CD8+CD57+ cell expansion on flow cytometry. TCR beta VDJ combinations and CDR3 sequences were profiled from genomic DNA. TCRdb analysed the reads with MiXCR anew, one entry per CDR3 protein. The sample holds roughly 80,000 distinct CDR3 sequences, around 70% seen once. Material for sequencing was sorted CD4+, CD8+, or CD8+CD57+ T cells (not recorded which) from PBMCs. All receptors come from a human donor with aplastic anemia.

The rearrangement uses TRBV6-5 and TRBJ1-2, with D hard to call. This CDR3 comprises 13 residues. V gave up 2 bases and J gave up 8 bases, with 12 bases separating them. In germline, CDR1 is MNHEY, CDR2 SVGAGI. For the CDR3, the DNA is TGTGCCAGCAGTTACGCGAGGGATTCGGGCTACACCTTC. This sequence encodes CASSYARDSGYTF.

The chain joins TRBV9 to TRBJ2-7; 9 bases are a match to TRBD2. Looked up from germline, CDR1 is SGDLS and CDR2 is YYNGEE. The V and J ends lost 6 bases and 5 bases, in that order; junction bases with no gene match: 9. The CDR3 loop spans 14 amino acids. Here the CDR3 DNA reads TGTGCCAGCACCCCGGGACTAGCCAGCCACGAGCAGTACTTC. Protein product: CASTPGLASHEQYF.

The rearrangement links TRBV4-2 to TRBJ2-6, with TRBD1 matching over 7 bases. V lost 4 bases and J lost 1; bases outside the gene matches: 19. This CDR3 has 21 residues. Germline V gene lookup returns CDR1 LGHNA and CDR2 YNFKEQ. CDR3 bases: TGTGCCAGCAGCCCCCTTCCGGGACAGCTTACCGTAGGTTCTGGGGCCAACGTCCTGACTTTC. It encodes CASSPLPGQLTVGSGANVLTF.

As regards this clonotype: This may stem from a read error, because a much larger clone lies one nucleotide away. This chain connects TRBV20-1 to TRBJ1-1; TRBD1 is a possible D gene (6 bases). The germline CDR1 and CDR2 sequences are DFQATT and SNEGSKA (reference sequence). The CDR3 sequence is 15 residues long. In DNA, the CDR3 is TGCAGTGCTAGGGGGGGGATAGATTGGGACACTGAAACTTTCTTT. Its translation: CSARGGIDWDTETFF.

The genes are TRBV24-1 and TRBJ2-1; 9 bases map to TRBD1. This CDR3 contains 14 residues. V shed 4 bases, J shed 3 bases, and the junction held 0 bases outside the gene matches. Per the germline V gene, CDR1 is KGHDR and CDR2 is SFDVKD. The CDR3 sequence: CATSEGQGYNEQFF. Written as DNA, the CDR3 is TGTGCCACCAGTGAGGGACAGGGCTACAATGAGCAGTTCTTC.

The chain has TRBV2 and TRBJ1-1, with 7 bases aligning to TRBD1. Germline V lookup: CDR1 SNHLY, CDR2 FYNNEI. V lost 6 bases and J lost 1; bases outside the gene matches: 2. The CDR3 is made up of 13 amino acids. The CDR3 nucleotides read TGTGCCAGCAGCCGGGACAGGAACACTGAAGCTTTCTTT. It translates to CASSRDRNTEAFF. The full variable domain, its missing parts supplied by reference TRBV2 and TRBJ1-1, is EPEVTQTPSHQVTQMGQEVILRCVPISNHLYFYWYRQILGQKVEFLVSFYNNEISEKSEIFDDQFSVERPDGSNFTLKIRSTKLEDSAMYFCASSRDRNTEAFFGQGTRLTVV.

This chain links TRBV15 with TRBJ2-7; TRBD1 matches at 10 bases. In germline, CDR1 is LNHNV, CDR2 YYDKDF (reference sequence). With V trimmed by 5 bases and J by 6 bases, 10 bases remained unmatched. There are 15 residues in the CDR3. CDR3 in amino acids: CATSGPRDRGFEQYF. In DNA form, the CDR3 reads TGTGCCACCAGCGGTCCCCGGGACAGGGGATTCGAGCAGTACTTC. Variable domain in full (rest from reference TRBV15 and TRBJ2-7): DAMVIQNPRYQVTQFGKPVTLSCSQTLNHNVMYWYQQKSSQAPKLLFHYYDKDFNNEADTPDNFQSRRPNTSFCFLDIRSPGLGDTAMYLCATSGPRDRGFEQYFGPGTRLTVT.

This chain joins TRBV7-9 and TRBJ2-7, with 12 bases that match TRBD1. Germline lookup yields CDR1 SEHNR and CDR2 FQNEAQ (reference sequence). The V and J ends lost 3 bases and 7 bases, in that order; junction bases with no gene match: 7. This CDR3 has 15 amino acids. CDR3 protein: CASSFFGTGGSEQYF. Here the CDR3 DNA reads TGTGCCAGCAGCTTTTTCGGGACAGGGGGCTCGGAGCAGTACTTC.

J is TRBJ1-2 and V is TRBV19; D is ambiguous. Trimming pared 10 bases from V and 4 bases from J, leaving 16 bases between. The V gene's germline CDR1 is LNHDA and CDR2 SQIVND (reference sequence). The CDR3 is 13 residues long. The CDR3 bases are TGTGCCATTTCGCCGGGCCCTCCCTATGGCTACACCTTC. As protein: CAISPGPPYGYTF.

This chain joins TRBV10-3 and TRBJ1-1; D remains unclear. Germline V gene lookup returns CDR1 ENHRY and CDR2 SYGVKD. The CDR3 totals 13 residues. The ends were cut back, 7 bases at V and 0 bases at J, with 9 bases in the middle. The chain's CDR3 is CAITNGLNTEAFF. CDR3 DNA sequence: TGTGCCATCACCAACGGGTTGAACACTGAAGCTTTCTTT.

This chain links TRBV12-5 with TRBJ2-2; 10 nucleotides agree with TRBD1. Germline CDR1 reads LGHNT; CDR2 reads FRNRAP. The trim removed 4 bases at V and 6 bases at J, leaving 17 bases unmatched. CDR3 size: 19 residues. In DNA form, the CDR3 reads TGTGCTAGTGGTTACACGACAGGGGGCGTTGCTTTTCAGCCCGGGGAGCTGTTTTTT. Encoded protein: CASGYTTGGVAFQPGELFF.

The CDR3 is CASSEGSADQPQHF. The CDR3 DNA is TGTGCCAGCAGTGAAGGCAGTGCGGATCAGCCCCAGCATTTT. The chain combines TRBV2 with TRBJ1-5; D gene uncertain. Trimming pared 1 base from V and 5 bases from J, leaving 9 bases between. The V gene's germline CDR1 is SNHLY and CDR2 FYNNEI. The CDR3 spans 14 residues.

The rearrangement joins TRBV5-4 to TRBJ1-2, with 8 bases fitting TRBD1. The V gene's germline CDR1 is SGHNT and CDR2 YYREEE (reference sequence). Trimming took 4 bases from V and 14 from J; bases not matched to a gene: 13. CDR3 length: 13 amino acids. DNA for the CDR3: TGTGCCAGCAGCCCCAGGGACAGGCCCTTTATAACCTTC. This codes for CASSPRDRPFITF.

This chain connects TRBV9 to TRBJ1-6; 9 bases map to TRBD1. CDR1 is SGDLS, CDR2 YYNGEE, per germline. The CDR3 contains 14 residues. With V trimmed by 4 bases and J by 9 bases, 5 bases remained unmatched. For the CDR3, the DNA is TGTGCCAGCAGCCAGCTGGACAGGGGTTCACCCCTCCACTTT. Translation: CASSQLDRGSPLHF.

The V call is TRBV15, the J call TRBJ1-4; possible D gene TRBD1, 5 bases. V lost 0 bases and J 8 bases, leaving 7 bases between the germline ends. From germline, CDR1 is LNHNV and CDR2 YYDKDF (reference sequence). The CDR3 has 13 residues. Here the CDR3 reads CATSRDEGEKLFF. In DNA, the CDR3 is TGTGCCACCAGCAGAGATGAGGGGGAAAAACTGTTTTTT.

This clonotype was seen only a few times. The chain couples TRBV2 to TRBJ2-3; weak D call: TRBD2 (6 bases). V gave up 8 bases and J gave up 2 bases, with 8 bases separating them. Germline assignment: CDR1 SNHLY and CDR2 FYNNEI. The CDR3 loop spans 12 amino acids. The CDR3 nucleotides read TGTGCCAGCGGGACTTTCACAGATACGCAGTATTTT. Encoded protein: CASGTFTDTQYF.

This clonotype has a handful of counts. J is TRBJ1-2 and V is TRBV7-8, with D uncertain. CDR3 length: 12 amino acids. The germline V gene encodes CDR1 SGHVS and CDR2 FQNEAQ. The V and J ends lost 6 bases and 3 bases respectively, with 8 bases between them. In DNA form, the CDR3 reads TGTGCCAGCAGTGTGGGAGACTATGGCTACACCTTC. This codes for CASSVGDYGYTF.

This chain joins TRBV24-1 and TRBJ1-5; D is ambiguous. The V and J ends lost 11 bases and 0 bases respectively, with 16 bases between them. This CDR3 has 15 amino acids. Germline loops: CDR1 KGHDR, CDR2 SFDVKD. As DNA, the CDR3 is TGTGCCAGCAGCTCCTTGGGTCCTAGCAATCAGCCCCAGCATTTT. It encodes CASSSLGPSNQPQHF.

The CDR3 here is CATSEHPTGQSTDTQYF. CDR3 bases: TGTGCCACCAGTGAACATCCAACCGGACAGAGCACAGATACGCAGTATTTT. The rearrangement uses TRBV24-1 and TRBJ2-3; D is possibly TRBD1 (6 bases). The ends were cut back, 4 bases at V and 0 bases at J, with 16 bases in the middle. Per germline, CDR1 KGHDR and CDR2 SFDVKD. This CDR3 has 17 amino acids.

V gene TRBV20-1 combines with J gene TRBJ2-7; 7 positions match TRBD1. This CDR3 contains 13 residues. Germline assignment: CDR1 DFQATT and CDR2 SNEGSKA (reference sequence). V shed 4 bases, J shed 3 bases, and the junction held 6 bases outside the gene matches. This chain's CDR3 is CSATTGLGYEQYF. In DNA form, the CDR3 reads TGCAGTGCTACGACAGGGTTAGGCTACGAGCAGTACTTC.

This sequence joins TRBV2 and TRBJ2-7, with no clear D. There are 14 residues in the CDR3. Trimming removed 5 bases at V and 3 bases at J, with 14 bases between. Germline CDR1 is SNHLY and CDR2 is FYNNEI. In DNA, the CDR3 is TGTGCCAGCAGTTTCGAAAGGGAAAGCTACGAGCAGTACTTC. As protein: CASSFERESYEQYF.

V and J are TRBV7-9 and TRBJ2-7; D ambiguous. There are 12 residues in the CDR3. CDR1 SEHNR and CDR2 FQNEAQ come from the germline V gene (reference sequence). With 2 bases removed from V and 3 bases from J, the gap between germline ends came to 5 bases. CDR3 coding DNA: TGTGCCAGCAGCTTATTGGACTACGAGCAGTACTTC. It yields the protein CASSLLDYEQYF.

This clonotype has just a few counts. V and J are TRBV10-1 and TRBJ1-6, with 8 bases identical to TRBD1. The length of the CDR3 is 16 residues. Germline-derived CDR1 and CDR2 are WNHNN and SYGVQD (reference sequence). The junction had 10 bases not matched to a gene; V was cut back by 6 bases and J by 6 bases. CDR3: CASRRGQGVGNSPLHF. CDR3 bases: TGCGCCAGCAGAAGAGGACAGGGAGTAGGTAATTCACCCCTCCACTTT.

The V and J genes are TRBV10-3 and TRBJ1-2; perhaps TRBD1 as D (6 bases). This CDR3 is built from 17 residues. V was clipped by 4 bases and J by 2 bases, with 20 bases between them. In germline, CDR1 is ENHRY, CDR2 SYGVKD. In DNA form, the CDR3 reads TGTGCCATCAGTGTTGGACAGAGCGACCTCGCAAACTATGGCTACACCTTC. Translating it yields CAISVGQSDLANYGYTF.

CDR3 loop: CATSRRTTGQETQYF. The DNA for the CDR3 is TGTGCCACCAGCAGGAGGACGACAGGCCAAGAGACCCAGTACTTC. The genes are TRBV15 and TRBJ2-5; perhaps TRBD1 as D (6 bases). Germline-derived CDR1 and CDR2 are LNHNV and YYDKDF (reference sequence). V lost 3 bases and J 1 base, leaving 12 bases between the germline ends. There are 15 residues in the CDR3.

The J gene is TRBJ1-5, the V gene TRBV10-3; the D is unclear. V gave up 0 bases and J gave up 6 bases, with 18 bases separating them. Germline V lookup: CDR1 ENHRY, CDR2 SYGVKD. CDR3 length: 17 amino acids. The CDR3 protein is CAISESRGREGGQPQHF. DNA of the CDR3: TGTGCCATCAGTGAGTCGCGTGGTCGCGAGGGTGGTCAGCCCCAGCATTTT.

The V gene is TRBV19, the J gene TRBJ1-2; 7 nucleotides align to TRBD1. The germline CDR1 and CDR2 sequences are LNHDA and SQIVND (reference sequence). After removal of 5 bases from V and 5 bases from J, the junction contained 5 bases not matched to a gene. The CDR3 spans 13 residues. CDR3: CASSVGTVYGYTF. The CDR3 nucleotides read TGTGCCAGTAGTGTCGGGACAGTATATGGCTACACCTTC.

The chain uses TRBV5-1 and TRBJ2-7; 8 bases align to TRBD2. This CDR3 comprises 15 residues. J gave up 3 bases and V 4 bases, and 9 bases lay outside the gene matches. CDR1 SGHRS and CDR2 YFSETQ come from the germline V gene. CDR3 loop: CASSDRGSGVYEQYF. The CDR3 coding sequence is TGCGCCAGCAGCGATCGAGGTAGCGGGGTCTACGAGCAGTACTTC.